This TCR beta chain is from a study of cytomegalovirus exposure and HLA in healthy donors. Study outcomes and limitations: Segments of the TCR beta V type were, in most cases, productive about 87% or about 30% of the time in an earlier analysis. The study flagged about 150 TCR beta chains as cytomegalovirus-associated.

60 Vbeta and 13 Jbeta primers were used in PCR. Profiling relied on immunoSEQ multiplex PCR, and the TCRdb table lists in-frame clones only, not all of them. The profile shows tens of thousands of clones, around three quarters of them singletons. In regard to this clone: No antigen is known for it.

Per germline, CDR1 SGHRS and CDR2 YFSETQ. The CDR3 is 18 amino acids. Germline trimming cut 6 bases from V and 0 bases from J; bases unmatched to any gene: 9. The chain links TRBV5-1 to TRBJ2-2; 12 bases agree with TRBD1. Material: PBMCs. The clonotype originates from a man in his sixties in good health and CMV-seronegative. The CDR3 loop is CASTIGGQGAANTGELFF. The CDR3 region has the DNA TGCGCCAGCACAATTGGGGGACAGGGGGCTGCGAACACCGGGGAGCTGTTTTTT.